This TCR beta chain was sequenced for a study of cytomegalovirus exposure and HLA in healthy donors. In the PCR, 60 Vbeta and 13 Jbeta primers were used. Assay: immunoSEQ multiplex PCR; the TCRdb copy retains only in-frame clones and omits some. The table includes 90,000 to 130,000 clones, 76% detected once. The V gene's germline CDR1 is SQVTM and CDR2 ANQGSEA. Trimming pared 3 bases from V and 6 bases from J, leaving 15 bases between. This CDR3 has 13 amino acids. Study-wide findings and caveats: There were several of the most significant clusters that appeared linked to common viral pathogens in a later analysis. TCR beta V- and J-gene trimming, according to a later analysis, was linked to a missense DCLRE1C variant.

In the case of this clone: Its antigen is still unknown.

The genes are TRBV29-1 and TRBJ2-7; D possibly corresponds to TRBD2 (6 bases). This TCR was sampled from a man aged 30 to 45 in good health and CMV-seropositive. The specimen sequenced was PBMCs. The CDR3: CSVDRGSGGEQYF. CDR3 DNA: TGCAGCGTTGACCGGGGGTCCGGGGGCGAGCAGTACTTC.